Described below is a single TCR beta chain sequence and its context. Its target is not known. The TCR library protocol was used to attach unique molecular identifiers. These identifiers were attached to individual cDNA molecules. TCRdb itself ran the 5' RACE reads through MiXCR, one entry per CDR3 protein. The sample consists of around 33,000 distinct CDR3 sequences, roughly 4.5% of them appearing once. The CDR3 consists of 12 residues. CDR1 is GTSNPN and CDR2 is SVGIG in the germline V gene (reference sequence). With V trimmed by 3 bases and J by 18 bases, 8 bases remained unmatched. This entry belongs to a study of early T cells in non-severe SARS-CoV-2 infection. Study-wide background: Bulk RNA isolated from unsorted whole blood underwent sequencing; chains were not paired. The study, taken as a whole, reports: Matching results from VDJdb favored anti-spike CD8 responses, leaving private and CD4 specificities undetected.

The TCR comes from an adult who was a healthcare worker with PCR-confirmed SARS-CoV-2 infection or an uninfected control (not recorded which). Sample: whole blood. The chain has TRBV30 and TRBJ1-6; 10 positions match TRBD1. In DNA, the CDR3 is TGTGCCTGGAGCGGGACAGGGGCCCGATACCACTTT. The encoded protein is CAWSGTGARYHF.